The present TCR beta chain was sequenced within a study of shared clonotypes between healthy human individuals. The assay was run at deep level. Some clones are missing from TCRdb's copy, which holds only in-frame ones; the method was immunoSEQ multiplex PCR. The table records about 2 million clones, about 94% of them present only once. Terminally differentiated effector memory CD45RA+ cells were left out of the naive CD8 fraction, which was CD45RO-negative and positively selected for CCR7. The study drew its donors from healthy HIV-negative adults without recent acute infections or vaccinations. CDR1 SGHAT and CDR2 FQNNGV come from the germline V gene. V gave up 1 base and J gave up 1 base; unmatched junction bases: 4. This CDR3 has 16 amino acids. Study conclusions and caveats: Although depth was large, rarefaction showed that sequencing of the sorted subsets was incomplete. Four donors had 5% to 6.5% of their naive CD4 clonotypes in common.

About this clone: The antigen is not known.

Source material: naive CD8+ T cells sorted from blood. This chain uses TRBV11-2 with TRBJ2-7; the match to TRBD2 covers 10 bases. This receptor was taken from a man aged 18 to 35 in good health. CDR3 protein: CASSLGQRGGSYEQYF. The CDR3 nucleotides read TGTGCCAGCAGCTTAGGGCAGCGGGGGGGTTCCTACGAGCAGTACTTC.